This paragraph reports one T cell receptor beta chain. Germline assignment: CDR1 SNHLY and CDR2 FYNNEI. V shed 4 bases, J shed 5 bases, and the junction held 7 bases outside the gene matches. The CDR3 is made up of 16 amino acids. This specimen comes from a study of cytomegalovirus exposure and HLA in healthy donors. It was with 60 Vbeta and 13 Jbeta primers that the PCR ran. The table came from immunoSEQ multiplex PCR; TCRdb's copy has only in-frame clones and leaves some out. The sample yields approximately 100,000 clones, about 76% seen once. The V and J genes are TRBV2 and TRBJ2-2; 10 bases line up with TRBD2. This clonotype was sampled from a woman in her 30s in good health and CMV-seronegative. The sample taken for sequencing was PBMCs. The CDR3 reads CASSGGASGRTGELFF. CDR3 sequence (DNA): TGTGCCAGCAGTGGGGGTGCTAGCGGGAGAACCGGGGAGCTGTTTTTT. Complete variable domain (other parts from reference TRBV2 and TRBJ2-2): EPEVTQTPSHQVTQMGQEVILRCVPISNHLYFYWYRQILGQKVEFLVSFYNNEISEKSEIFDDQFSVERPDGSNFTLKIRSTKLEDSAMYFCASSGGASGRTGELFFGEGSRLTVL.